These 22 T cell receptor beta chains were sequenced from one sample in a study of control samples from healthy donors and cancer patients. Sequencing used immunoSEQ multiplex PCR; TCRdb keeps in-frame clones, though not all of them. This sample has 69,000 or so clones; over 90% occur once, and the top ten carry 2.5% to 3%. The sample taken for sequencing was blood. The origin of the receptors is a woman younger than 45 in good health.

This chain connects TRBV5-4 to TRBJ1-1; D perhaps matches TRBD1 (6 bases). The CDR3 loop spans 15 amino acids. CDR1 and CDR2 from the germline V gene are SGHNT and YYREEE (reference sequence). V lost 0 bases and J lost 5, with 14 bases in between. As DNA, the CDR3 is TGTGCCAGCAGCTTGGAGGGGGGGCGAAGTACTGAAGCTTTCTTT. This codes for CASSLEGGRSTEAFF.

The chain is built from TRBV24-1 and TRBJ2-2; 7 bases are a match to TRBD1. The CDR3 consists of 16 residues. V trimming: 4 bases; J trimming: 0 bases; junction bases outside the gene matches: 4. CDR1 KGHDR and CDR2 SFDVKD come from the germline V gene. CDR3 bases: TGTGCCACCAGTGACCCAGGGACAGCGAACACCGGGGAGCTGTTTTTT. As protein: CATSDPGTANTGELFF.

Turning to this clone: The DNA is left out, because the CDR3 cannot be placed on it with certainty; the CDR3 is given as TCRdb lists it. The chain is built from TRBV4-1 and TRBJ1-5. The length of the CDR3 is 14 amino acids, counting both ends. Germline assignment: CDR1 MGHRA and CDR2 YSYEKL. Here the CDR3 reads CASSQERVFWPQHF.

V gene TRBV24-1 combines with J gene TRBJ1-1; possibly TRBD1 for D (5 bases). The V end was cut by 2 bases, the J end by 7 bases, with 10 bases between. This CDR3 comprises 13 residues. Germline V lookup: CDR1 KGHDR, CDR2 SFDVKD. CDR3 loop: CATSDWQRGEAFF. The CDR3 DNA reads TGTGCCACCAGTGATTGGCAGAGGGGTGAAGCTTTCTTT.

The V gene is TRBV11-2, the J gene TRBJ2-3; D may be TRBD1 (6 bases). From germline, CDR1 is SGHAT and CDR2 FQNNGV. V was cut by 3 bases and J by 2 bases, with 18 bases left in between. The CDR3 has 17 residues. The CDR3: CASSFRDRLGNTDTQYF. CDR3 coding DNA: TGTGCCAGCAGCTTTCGCGACAGGTTGGGTAACACAGATACGCAGTATTTT.

The V gene is TRBV6-4, the J gene TRBJ1-2; D is uncertain. Germline loops: CDR1 MRHNA, CDR2 SNTAGT. The CDR3 consists of 16 residues. V was trimmed by 0 bases and J by 7 bases, leaving 18 bases between them. CDR3 protein: CASSDSFGGPQGGYTF. DNA of the CDR3: TGTGCCAGCAGTGACTCTTTTGGAGGGCCCCAAGGTGGCTACACCTTC.

The DNA for the CDR3 is TGTGCCAGCACTCGATCGGGGAGTTCCTACAATGAGCAGTTCTTC. Translated, it gives CASTRSGSSYNEQFF. The chain combines TRBV9 with TRBJ2-1, with D maybe TRBD2 (5 bases). CDR1 is SGDLS, CDR2 YYNGEE, per germline. The CDR3 is made up of 15 amino acids. Trimming shortened V by 6 bases and J by 1 base, and 14 bases separated the two germline ends.

This clone has only one observation. The rearrangement joins TRBV11-2 to TRBJ1-2; D is perhaps TRBD1 (6 bases). V lost 5 bases, J lost 4 bases, and 11 bases lay in between. This CDR3 has 13 amino acids. Germline V lookup: CDR1 SGHAT, CDR2 FQNNGV. The CDR3 nucleotides read TGTGCCAGCAGCATGGACAGCCTCTATGGCTACACCTTC. Its protein is CASSMDSLYGYTF.

CDR3 in amino acids: CASSSPSYRSTDTQYF. In DNA form, the CDR3 reads TGTGCCAGCAGCTCCCCTAGCTACCGAAGCACAGATACGCAGTATTTT. The chain carries TRBV5-4 and TRBJ2-3, with a weak D call TRBD2 (5 bases). Germline V CDR1 and CDR2: SGHNT, YYREEE (reference sequence). V was cut by 3 bases and J by 0 bases, with 14 bases left in between. The CDR3 covers 16 residues.

The chain's CDR3 is CASSDSNFEELFF. Here the CDR3 DNA reads TGTGCCAGCAGTGACTCGAATTTCGAGGAGCTGTTTTTT. The chain is built from TRBV6-4 and TRBJ2-2; D unresolved. The germline V gene encodes CDR1 MRHNA and CDR2 SNTAGT. V was clipped by 0 bases and J by 10 bases, with 9 bases between them. The CDR3 length is 13 residues.

V is TRBV3-1 (or the pseudogene TRBV3-2) and J is TRBJ1-1; no definite D call. Germline CDR1 and CDR2: LGHDT and YNNKEL (reference sequence). The CDR3 runs to 13 residues. The germline V and J ends were trimmed by 4 bases and 0 bases, with 6 bases remaining between them. The CDR3 loop reads CASSPVVNTEAFF. CDR3 nucleotides: TGTGCCAGCAGCCCAGTGGTGAACACTGAAGCTTTCTTT.

The V call is TRBV7-9, the J call TRBJ2-1; the match to TRBD1 covers 7 bases. Germline V CDR1 and CDR2: SEHNR, FQNEAQ (reference sequence). Trimming cost V 5 bases and J 7 bases; bases outside gene matches: 8. CDR3 length: 14 residues. CDR3 bases: TGTGCCAGCAGCCCTAGGACAGGCAATAATGAGCAGTTCTTC. It is translated as CASSPRTGNNEQFF.

The chain employs TRBV14 and TRBJ1-6, with D uncertain. V was shortened by 0 bases and J by 7 bases, with 7 bases between the two germline ends. Germline CDR1 is SGHDN and CDR2 is FVKESK. The CDR3 runs 14 residues. CDR3 residues: CASSQDMVNSPLHF. CDR3 nucleotides: TGTGCCAGCAGCCAAGACATGGTGAATTCACCCCTCCACTTT.

The V call is TRBV11-3, the J call TRBJ1-2; D gene uncertain. V was cut by 2 bases and J by 4 bases, with 8 bases left in between. CDR1 is SGHNT and CDR2 is YENEEA in the germline V gene. The CDR3 totals 13 residues. For the CDR3, the DNA is TGTGCCAGCAGCTTACTTGATAGCTATGGCTACACCTTC. This sequence encodes CASSLLDSYGYTF.

The chain joins TRBV27 to TRBJ2-1; possible D gene TRBD2, 6 bases. CDR3 length equals 14 residues. Germline CDR1 MNHEY, CDR2 SMNVEV (reference sequence). The ends were cut back, 0 bases at V and 8 bases at J, with 11 bases in the middle. The CDR3 loop reads CASSLSGGRDEQFF. CDR3 DNA: TGTGCCAGCAGTTTATCCGGGGGTCGGGATGAGCAGTTCTTC.

This chain links TRBV12-3 or TRBV12-4 with TRBJ1-5; no definite D call. The CDR3 has 12 residues. V dropped 2 bases and J dropped 7 bases, with 6 bases sitting between them. As DNA, the CDR3 is TGTGCCAGCAGTTTAAGTTGGCAGCCCCAGCATTTT. The encoded protein is CASSLSWQPQHF.

V gene TRBV28 combines with J gene TRBJ1-2; 8 nucleotides line up with TRBD1. Trimming cost V 10 bases and J 4 bases; bases outside gene matches: 5. This CDR3 has 12 residues. From germline, CDR1 is MDHEN and CDR2 SYDVKM. CDR3 loop: CATLTGGYGYTF. CDR3 coding DNA: TGTGCCACCTTAACAGGGGGCTATGGCTACACCTTC.

This clone was seen just once. One junction end does not reproduce the germline sequence, and a read error may be involved. This chain connects TRBV7-7 to TRBJ1-1; a weak D match, TRBD1 (5 bases). CDR1 and CDR2 (germline): SSHAT, FNYEAQ (reference sequence). The CDR3 has 14 residues. The CDR3 spells CASSQGPLRTEAFF. CDR3 DNA sequence: TGTGCTAGCAGCCAGGGCCCCTTACGCACTGAAGCTTTCTTT.

The chain joins TRBV5-1 to TRBJ2-5; D unresolved. With 0 bases removed from V and 5 bases from J, the gap between germline ends came to 14 bases. The CDR3 sequence is 15 residues long. Germline V gene data show CDR1 as SGHRS and CDR2 as YFSETQ. The CDR3 sequence: CASSLVVANPETQYF. Written as DNA, the CDR3 is TGCGCCAGCAGCTTGGTGGTCGCAAATCCGGAGACCCAGTACTTC.

V is TRBV11-3 and J is TRBJ1-5; 9 nucleotides line up with TRBD1. Per the germline V gene, CDR1 is SGHNT and CDR2 is YENEEA. The CDR3 runs to 15 residues. Trimming removed 5 bases from V and 7 bases from J; junction bases left unmatched: 9. CDR3 nucleotide sequence: TGTGCCAGCAGCCCGGGACAGGGATCGGGACAGCCCCAGCATTTT. This gives the protein CASSPGQGSGQPQHF.

V gene TRBV5-1 combines with J gene TRBJ2-7; either TRBD1 or TRBD2 may fit D (5 bases each). Per the germline V gene, CDR1 is SGHRS and CDR2 is YFSETQ. V was cut by 5 bases and J by 6 bases, with 15 bases left in between. The CDR3 is made up of 13 amino acids. The CDR3 coding sequence is TGCGCCAGCAGGAAGGTGGGGGTCGGCGAGCAGTACTTC. Translation: CASRKVGVGEQYF.

The genes are TRBV27 and TRBJ1-6; unclear D gene. CDR3 size: 14 residues. Germline CDR1 is MNHEY and CDR2 is SMNVEV (reference sequence). Deletions cut 5 bases from V and 4 bases from J, with 9 bases between. This CDR3 reads CASSPNMYNSPLHF. The CDR3 region has the DNA TGTGCCAGCAGTCCGAACATGTATAATTCACCCCTCCACTTT.